These T cell receptor beta chains were read from a single sample in a study of blood T cell repertoires in COVID-19. The repertoire was sequenced with immunoSEQ multiplex PCR; TCRdb's copy has only in-frame clones and lacks some. In the table there are about 300,000 clones, about 90% of which are singletons. What was sequenced was PBMCs or T cells enriched from blood (not recorded which). The receptors come from a woman aged 25-40 years who had recovered from COVID-19. Each CDR3 is given with its conserved first and last residue. The D gene is left open where the match is weak.

j_call d_call v_call cdr3_aa
TRBJ2-3 NA TRBV27 CASIGSPDTQYF
TRBJ1-2 NA TRBV6-5 CASSYPQGDGYTF
TRBJ1-2 TRBD1 TRBV5-4 CASSLTGGFGYTF
TRBJ2-7 TRBD2 TRBV30 CAWTSGGAEEQYF
TRBJ1-1 NA TRBV30 CAWSALINTEAFF
TRBJ2-3 TRBD2 TRBV5-1 CASDVSGGLRDTQYF
TRBJ1-3 NA TRBV13 CASSLTSSGSGNTIYF
TRBJ1-2 TRBD1 TRBV27 CASRRPGQGDYGYTF
TRBJ2-2 NA TRBV29-1 CSVEAQTALTTGELFF
TRBJ2-3 TRBD2 TRBV11-3 CASSLALAGTSDTQYF
TRBJ2-7 TRBD1 TRBV27 CASGFQGTGGRYEQYF
TRBJ2-1 TRBD2 TRBV6-5 CASSYGAGGPNEQFF
TRBJ1-1 TRBD1 TRBV6-5 CASRGTGVNTEAFF
TRBJ1-5 TRBD1 TRBV2 CASRGQGNSQPQHF
TRBJ2-7 NA TRBV4-1 CASSQGGTPMREQYF
TRBJ1-1 NA TRBV3-1/TRBV3-2 CASSQVNENLAFF
TRBJ2-3 TRBD2 TRBV9 CASSESPKRGTSRADTQYF
TRBJ2-2 TRBD1 TRBV7-9 CASSRKGQGAGELFF
TRBJ1-1 TRBD1 TRBV30 CAWSRDRGNTEAFF
TRBJ2-7 NA TRBV4-1 CASSQDWAAYEQYF
TRBJ1-4 NA TRBV2 CASLWGDNEKLFF
TRBJ1-2 NA TRBV12-3/TRBV12-4 CASSLRRTYGYTF
TRBJ1-6 TRBD1 TRBV19 CASSIGQGVGSPLHF
TRBJ2-3 TRBD2 TRBV9 CASSVATGGLASTDTQYF
TRBJ1-2 TRBD1 TRBV6-1 CASSDGTGGVYGNGYTF
TRBJ1-1 NA TRBV6-2/TRBV6-3 CASSIGVQTEAFF
TRBJ1-2 NA TRBV19 CASTGPYGYTF
TRBJ1-1 NA TRBV5-1 CASSASQANTEAFF
TRBJ2-2 NA TRBV11-3 CASSPAQGNTGELFF
TRBJ1-5 NA TRBV19 CASSRGGVATTIGRQPQHF
TRBJ1-2 NA TRBV3-1/TRBV3-2 CASSQDLGSYGYTF